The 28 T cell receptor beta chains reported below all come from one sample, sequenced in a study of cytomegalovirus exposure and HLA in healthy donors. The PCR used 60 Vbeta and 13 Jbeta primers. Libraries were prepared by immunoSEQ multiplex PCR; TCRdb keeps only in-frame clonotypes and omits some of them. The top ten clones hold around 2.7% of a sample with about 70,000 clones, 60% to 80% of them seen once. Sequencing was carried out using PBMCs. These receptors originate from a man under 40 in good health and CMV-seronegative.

CDR3 DNA: TGTGCCAGCAGCTCAACTGGCAGGGGCAATTCACCCCTCCACTTT. It specifies CASSSTGRGNSPLHF. This rearrangement joins TRBV7-3 to TRBJ1-6; maybe TRBD1 (6 bases). The V end was cut by 4 bases, the J end by 7 bases, with 14 bases between. The CDR3 loop spans 15 amino acids. CDR1 SGHTA and CDR2 FQGTGA come from the germline V gene.

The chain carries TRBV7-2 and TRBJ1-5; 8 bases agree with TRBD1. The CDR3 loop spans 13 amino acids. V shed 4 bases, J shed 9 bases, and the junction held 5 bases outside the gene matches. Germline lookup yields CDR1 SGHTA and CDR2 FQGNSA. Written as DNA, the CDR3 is TGTGCCAGCAGCTACAGGGGGACAGCGCCCCAGCATTTT. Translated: CASSYRGTAPQHF.

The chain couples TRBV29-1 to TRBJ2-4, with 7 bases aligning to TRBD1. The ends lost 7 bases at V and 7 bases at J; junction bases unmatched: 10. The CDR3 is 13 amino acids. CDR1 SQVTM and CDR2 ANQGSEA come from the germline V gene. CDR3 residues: CSASGGGGNIQYF. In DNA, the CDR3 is TGCAGCGCTTCAGGGGGTGGGGGCAACATTCAGTACTTC.

CDR3 DNA sequence: TGTGCCAGCACCCCGGGCCGGGGTGTCTACGAGCAGTACTTC. Residues: CASTPGRGVYEQYF. This chain joins TRBV5-6 and TRBJ2-7; a weak D match, TRBD2 (5 bases). V was trimmed by 6 bases and J by 3 bases, leaving 16 bases between them. Germline lookup yields CDR1 SGHDT and CDR2 YYEEEE. The CDR3 consists of 14 residues.

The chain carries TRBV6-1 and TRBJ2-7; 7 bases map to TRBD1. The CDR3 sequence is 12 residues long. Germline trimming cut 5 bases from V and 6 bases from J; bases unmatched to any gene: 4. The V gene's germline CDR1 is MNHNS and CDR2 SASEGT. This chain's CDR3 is CASSTQGFEQYF. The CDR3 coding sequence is TGTGCCAGCAGTACACAGGGGTTCGAGCAGTACTTC.

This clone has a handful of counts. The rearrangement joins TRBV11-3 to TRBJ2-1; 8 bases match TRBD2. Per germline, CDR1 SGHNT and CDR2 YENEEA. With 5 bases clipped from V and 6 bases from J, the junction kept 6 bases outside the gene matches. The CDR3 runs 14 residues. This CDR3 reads CASSNREGPNEQFF. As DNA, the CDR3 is TGTGCCAGCAGCAACCGGGAGGGGCCCAATGAGCAGTTCTTC.

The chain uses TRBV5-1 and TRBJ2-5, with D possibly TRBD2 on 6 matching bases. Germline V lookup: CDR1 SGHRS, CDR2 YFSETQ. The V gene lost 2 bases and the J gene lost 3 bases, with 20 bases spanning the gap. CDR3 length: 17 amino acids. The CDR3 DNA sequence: TGCGCCAGCAGCTTACGTCGTGGCCGGGACTTAGAAGAGACCCAGTACTTC. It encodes CASSLRRGRDLEETQYF.

CDR3 amino acids: CASSVLGETQYF. The CDR3 DNA reads TGTGCCAGCAGTGTACTAGGAGAGACCCAGTACTTC. The chain joins TRBV25-1 to TRBJ2-5, with D perhaps matching TRBD2 (5 bases). Germline lookup yields CDR1 MGHDK and CDR2 SYGVNS. The V end was cut by 4 bases, the J end by 4 bases, with 7 bases between. The CDR3 spans 12 residues.

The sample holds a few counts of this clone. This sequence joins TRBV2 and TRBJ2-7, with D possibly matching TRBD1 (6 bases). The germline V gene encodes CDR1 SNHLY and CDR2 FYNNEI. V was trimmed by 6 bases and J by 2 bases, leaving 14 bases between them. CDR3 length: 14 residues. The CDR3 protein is CASRLPTGAYEQYF. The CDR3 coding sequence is TGTGCCAGCAGATTACCGACAGGCGCCTACGAGCAGTACTTC.

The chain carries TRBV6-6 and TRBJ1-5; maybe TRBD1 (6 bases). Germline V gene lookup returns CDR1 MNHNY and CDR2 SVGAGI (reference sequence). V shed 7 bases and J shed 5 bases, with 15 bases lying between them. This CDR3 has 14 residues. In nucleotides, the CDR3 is TGTGCCAGCACCAACACAGGGTTTCATCAGCCCCAGCATTTT. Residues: CASTNTGFHQPQHF.

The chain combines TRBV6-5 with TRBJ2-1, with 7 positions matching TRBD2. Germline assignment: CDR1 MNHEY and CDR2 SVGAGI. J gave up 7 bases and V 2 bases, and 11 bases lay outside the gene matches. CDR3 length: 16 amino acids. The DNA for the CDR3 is TGTGCCAGCAGTTACGCACTTCAACGGGGGGAAAATGAGCAGTTCTTC. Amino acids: CASSYALQRGENEQFF.

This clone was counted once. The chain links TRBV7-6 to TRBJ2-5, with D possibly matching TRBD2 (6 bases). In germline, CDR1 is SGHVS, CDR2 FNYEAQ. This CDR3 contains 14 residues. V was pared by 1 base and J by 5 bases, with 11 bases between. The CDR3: CASSLGAGSETQYF. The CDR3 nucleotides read TGTGCCAGCAGCTTAGGTGCGGGGTCCGAGACCCAGTACTTC. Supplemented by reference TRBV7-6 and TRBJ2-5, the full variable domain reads GAGVSQSPRYKVTKRGQDVALRCDPISGHVSLYWYRQALGQGPEFLTYFNYEAQQDKSGLPNDRFSAERPEGSISTLTIQRTEQRDSAMYRCASSLGAGSETQYFGPGTRLLVL.

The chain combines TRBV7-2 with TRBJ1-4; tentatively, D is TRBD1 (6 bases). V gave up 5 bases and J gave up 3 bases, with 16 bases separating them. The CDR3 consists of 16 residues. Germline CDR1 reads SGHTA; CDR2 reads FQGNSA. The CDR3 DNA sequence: TGTGCCAGCAGCCCGGGGGGCTGGGGGGCTAATGAAAAACTGTTTTTT. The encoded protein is CASSPGGWGANEKLFF.

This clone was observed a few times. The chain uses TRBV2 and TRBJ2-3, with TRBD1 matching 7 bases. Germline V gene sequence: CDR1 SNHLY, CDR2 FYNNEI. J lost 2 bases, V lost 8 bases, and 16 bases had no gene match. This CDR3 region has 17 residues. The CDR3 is CASADRDRPINTDTQYF. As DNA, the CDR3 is TGTGCCAGCGCCGATCGGGACAGACCTATAAACACAGATACGCAGTATTTT. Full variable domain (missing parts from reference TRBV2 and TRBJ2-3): EPEVTQTPSHQVTQMGQEVILRCVPISNHLYFYWYRQILGQKVEFLVSFYNNEISEKSEIFDDQFSVERPDGSNFTLKIRSTKLEDSAMYFCASADRDRPINTDTQYFGPGTRLTVL.

CDR3 nucleotide sequence: TGTGCCAGCAGCCAAGGGGGGCGATCAAGCCCCGGGGTTTACGAGCAGTACTTC. Translating it yields CASSQGGRSSPGVYEQYF. V is TRBV4-2 and J is TRBJ2-7; tentatively, D is TRBD1 (6 bases). Germline V CDR1 and CDR2: LGHNA, YNFKEQ. Trimming removed 1 base at V and 4 bases at J, with 23 bases between. The CDR3 contains 18 residues.

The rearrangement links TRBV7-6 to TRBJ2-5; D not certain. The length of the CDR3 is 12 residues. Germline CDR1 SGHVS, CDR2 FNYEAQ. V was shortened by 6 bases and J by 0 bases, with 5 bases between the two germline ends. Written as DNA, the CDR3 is TGTGCCAGCAGTCCGTACCAAGAGACCCAGTACTTC. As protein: CASSPYQETQYF.

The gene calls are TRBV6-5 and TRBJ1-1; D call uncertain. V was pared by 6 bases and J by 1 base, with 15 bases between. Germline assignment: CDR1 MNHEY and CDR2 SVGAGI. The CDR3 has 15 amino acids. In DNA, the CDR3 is TGTGCCAGCAGACCCACGGGATCCGGGAACACTGAAGCTTTCTTT. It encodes CASRPTGSGNTEAFF.

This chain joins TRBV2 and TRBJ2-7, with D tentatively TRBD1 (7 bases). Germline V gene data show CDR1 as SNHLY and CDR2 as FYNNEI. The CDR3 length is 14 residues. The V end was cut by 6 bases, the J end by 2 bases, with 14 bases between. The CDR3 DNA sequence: TGTGCCAGCAGGGATCCAGGGGGGACCTACGAGCAGTACTTC. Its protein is CASRDPGGTYEQYF. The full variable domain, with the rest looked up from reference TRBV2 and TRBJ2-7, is EPEVTQTPSHQVTQMGQEVILRCVPISNHLYFYWYRQILGQKVEFLVSFYNNEISEKSEIFDDQFSVERPDGSNFTLKIRSTKLEDSAMYFCASRDPGGTYEQYFGPGTRLTVT.

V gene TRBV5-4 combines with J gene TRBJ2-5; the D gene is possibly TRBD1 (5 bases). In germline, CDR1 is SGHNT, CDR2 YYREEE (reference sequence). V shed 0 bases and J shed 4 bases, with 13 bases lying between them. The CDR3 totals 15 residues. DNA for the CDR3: TGTGCCAGCAGCTTGGAGGGGCAGCGCCGAGAGACCCAGTACTTC. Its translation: CASSLEGQRRETQYF.

The CDR3 spells CASSPTYYNEQFF. CDR3 coding DNA: TGTGCCAGCTCTCCCACCTACTACAATGAGCAGTTCTTC. This chain uses TRBV9 with TRBJ2-1, with D unresolved. CDR1 is SGDLS, CDR2 YYNGEE, per germline. The V and J ends lost 7 bases and 3 bases respectively, with 11 bases between them. This CDR3 is built from 13 residues.

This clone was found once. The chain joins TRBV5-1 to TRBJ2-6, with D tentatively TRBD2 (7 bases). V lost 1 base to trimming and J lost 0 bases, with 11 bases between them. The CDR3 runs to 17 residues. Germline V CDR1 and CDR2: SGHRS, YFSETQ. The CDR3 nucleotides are TGCGCCAGCAGCTTGTGGGGGGGCGCCTCTGGGGCCAACGTCCTGACTTTC. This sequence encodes CASSLWGGASGANVLTF.

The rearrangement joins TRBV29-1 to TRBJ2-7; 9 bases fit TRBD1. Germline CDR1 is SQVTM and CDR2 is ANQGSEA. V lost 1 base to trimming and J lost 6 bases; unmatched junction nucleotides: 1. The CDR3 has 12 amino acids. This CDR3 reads CSVEGTGVEQYF. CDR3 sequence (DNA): TGCAGCGTTGAAGGGACAGGGGTCGAGCAGTACTTC.

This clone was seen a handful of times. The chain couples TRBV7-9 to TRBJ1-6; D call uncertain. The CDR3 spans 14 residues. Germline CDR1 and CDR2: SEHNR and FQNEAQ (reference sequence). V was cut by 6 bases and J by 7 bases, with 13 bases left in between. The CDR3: CASRPRGLNSPLHF. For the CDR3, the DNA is TGTGCCAGCAGGCCGAGAGGATTGAATTCACCCCTCCACTTT.

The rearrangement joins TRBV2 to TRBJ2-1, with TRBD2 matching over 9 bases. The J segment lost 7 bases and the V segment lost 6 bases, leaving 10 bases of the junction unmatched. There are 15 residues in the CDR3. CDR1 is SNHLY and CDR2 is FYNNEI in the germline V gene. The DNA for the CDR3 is TGTGCCAGCAGAAGAGGCGGGGGGGCAAATAATGAGCAGTTCTTC. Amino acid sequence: CASRRGGGANNEQFF.

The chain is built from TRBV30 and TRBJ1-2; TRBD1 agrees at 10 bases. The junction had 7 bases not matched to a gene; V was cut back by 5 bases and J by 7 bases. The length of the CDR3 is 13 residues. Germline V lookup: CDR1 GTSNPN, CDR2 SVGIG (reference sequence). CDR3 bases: TGTGCCTGGGAGACAGGGGGCTATGGTGGCTACACCTTC. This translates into CAWETGGYGGYTF.

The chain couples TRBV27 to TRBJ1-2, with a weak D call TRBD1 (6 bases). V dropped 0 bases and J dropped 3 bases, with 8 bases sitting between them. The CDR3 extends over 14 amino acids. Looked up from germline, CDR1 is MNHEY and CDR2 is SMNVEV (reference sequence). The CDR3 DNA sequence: TGTGCCAGCAGTTTATCGACAGGTCACTATGGCTACACCTTC. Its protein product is CASSLSTGHYGYTF.

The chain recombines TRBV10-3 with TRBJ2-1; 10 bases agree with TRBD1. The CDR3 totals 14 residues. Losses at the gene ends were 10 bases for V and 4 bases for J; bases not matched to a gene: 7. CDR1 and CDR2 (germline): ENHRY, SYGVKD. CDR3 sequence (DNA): TGTGCCACAGGACAGGGGGGCATTTACAATGAGCAGTTCTTC. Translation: CATGQGGIYNEQFF.

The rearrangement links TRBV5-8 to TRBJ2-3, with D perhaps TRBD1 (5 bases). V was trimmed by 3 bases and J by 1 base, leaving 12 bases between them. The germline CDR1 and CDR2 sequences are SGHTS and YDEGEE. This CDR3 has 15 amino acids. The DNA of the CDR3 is TGTGCCAGCAGCTCCGAATCGACAGGCACAGATACGCAGTATTTT. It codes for CASSSESTGTDTQYF.